This T cell receptor (beta chain) was recovered during a study of identical twins. Study-wide points: High-abundance cord blood beta clonotypes had fewer insertions; memory repertoires showed none.

TCRdb re-called the 5' RACE reads with MiXCR, one entry per CDR3 protein. This sample has 250,000 or so distinct CDR3 sequences, with about 8% found just once. This clonotype has a count of ten or more. Its antigen is undetermined. V was clipped by 5 bases and J by 4 bases, with 12 bases between them. The CDR3 sequence is 14 residues long. The same sample was also used in a study of yellow fever vaccine responses in identical twins.

The chain has TRBV12-3 or TRBV12-4 and TRBJ2-1; D might be TRBD1 (6 bases). This clonotype was obtained from a woman between 18 and 29 years old in good health. The specimen was CD8+ T cells sorted from blood. The CDR3 coding sequence is TGTGCCAGCAGTCCTAAAGACAGGTACAATGAGCAGTTCTTC. Encoded protein: CASSPKDRYNEQFF.